This TCR beta chain stems from a study of beta chain features in type 1 diabetes. Sorting produced populations that all topped 98% purity. This clone has more than one count but fewer than ten. Expressed TCRB transcripts were sequenced, since all the RNA that had been isolated was reverse transcribed. Sequencing used immunoSEQ multiplex PCR; TCRdb keeps in-frame clones, though not all of them. The data hold 450,000 or so clones, with approximately 10% observed a single time. This TCR derives from a woman aged 18-30 years in good health. Sequenced material: naive CD4+ T cells from blood.

DNA of the CDR3: TGTGCCAGCAGCCCCCGCCCGCGGGGGCCTATAAATGAGCAGTTCTTC. Amino acid sequence: CASSPRPRGPINEQFF. V and J are TRBV7-3 and TRBJ2-1, with D possibly TRBD2 on 7 matching bases. Germline V gives CDR1 SGHTA, CDR2 FQGTGA. The CDR3 contains 16 residues. V lost 5 bases, J lost 7 bases, and 21 bases lay in between. Variable domain in full (rest from reference TRBV7-3 and TRBJ2-1): GAGVSQTPSNKVTEKGKYVELRCDPISGHTALYWYRQSLGQGPEFLIYFQGTGAADDSGLPNDRFFAVRPEGSVSTLKIQRTERGDSAVYLCASSPRPRGPINEQFFGPGTRLTVL.